Below are 4 T cell receptor beta chains sequenced from a single sample in a study of early T cells in non-severe SARS-CoV-2 infection. From the 5' RACE reads, TCRdb called clonotypes with MiXCR, one entry per CDR3 protein. The table lists around 26,000 distinct CDR3 sequences, 5.1% of them singletons, with 3% to 5% in the top ten. The sample taken for sequencing was whole blood. These receptors were taken from an adult who was a healthcare worker with PCR-confirmed SARS-CoV-2 infection or an uninfected control (not recorded which).

At least ten counts were recorded for this clonotype. This sequence joins TRBV27 and TRBJ2-1; TRBD2 might be the D (6 bases). The length of the CDR3 is 16 residues. Trimming took 4 bases from V and 5 from J, leaving 18 bases between them. Germline CDR1 is MNHEY and CDR2 is SMNVEV (reference sequence). This CDR3 reads CASSSGVGGYNNEQFF. CDR3 coding DNA: TGTGCCAGCAGTTCGGGTGTTGGAGGGTACAACAATGAGCAGTTCTTC.

This clonotype was observed many times. The gene calls are TRBV7-2 and TRBJ1-4; D not resolved. The V gene's germline CDR1 is SGHTA and CDR2 FQGNSA. The CDR3 totals 15 residues. V was shortened by 6 bases and J by 0 bases, with 11 bases between the two germline ends. The CDR3 protein is CASRFRPATNEKLFF. The DNA of the CDR3 is TGTGCCAGCAGGTTCCGACCTGCAACTAATGAAAAACTGTTTTTT.

This clonotype was seen many times. This chain joins TRBV19 and TRBJ2-2; TRBD2 agrees at 11 bases. This CDR3 contains 15 residues. From germline, CDR1 is LNHDA and CDR2 SQIVND (reference sequence). The trim removed 5 bases at V and 6 bases at J, leaving 5 bases unmatched. For the CDR3, the DNA is TGTGCCAGTAGTGCCGGGACTAGCGGTCCCGGGGAGCTGTTTTTT. Translation gives CASSAGTSGPGELFF.

The sample holds many counts of this clonotype. The CDR3, as DNA: TGTGCCAGCAGCTTAGAGATAGCGGGGATCTACAATGAGCAGTTCTTC. Its protein product is CASSLEIAGIYNEQFF. The chain links TRBV7-8 to TRBJ2-1; 8 nucleotides agree with TRBD2. The CDR3 loop spans 16 amino acids. V was clipped by 1 base and J by 3 bases; unmatched bases: 5. Germline CDR1 reads SGHVS; CDR2 reads FQNEAQ.